This T cell receptor beta chain came from a study of Ad26.COV2.S vaccination and SARS-CoV-2 variants. Generated by immunoSEQ multiplex PCR, the TCRdb table keeps only in-frame clones and is missing some. The data show some 350,000 clones, with under 90% seen just once and around 5.5% held by the top ten. Germline loops: CDR1 SQVTM, CDR2 ANQGSEA. The V segment lost 5 bases and the J segment 5 bases; nucleotides outside the gene matches: 15. CDR3 length: 17 residues. Treatment denoted: about 20 received Ad26.COV2.S at low or high dose, single or two shots; 5 received placebo; per-sample allocation not given. Day 63 after the first vaccine or placebo injection was the time point for sampling.

V and J are TRBV29-1 and TRBJ2-1; 10 nucleotides match TRBD2. This receptor was identified in a person between 18 and 59 years old who received the Ad26.COV2.S COVID-19 vaccine or a placebo. The sample consisted of peripheral blood, taken in a trial of Ad26.COV2.S vaccine versus placebo. The CDR3 here is CSVSIRQRLAGDNEQFF. CDR3 bases: TGCAGCGTTAGCATCCGGCAGCGGCTAGCGGGGGACAATGAGCAGTTCTTC.